Listed here are 16 T cell receptor beta chains from one sample, sequenced in a study of CD8+CD57+ T cells in acquired aplastic anemia. Sequencing was done on patients that had shown CD8+CD57+ cell expansion by flow cytometry. CDR3 and TCR beta VDJ profiling relied on a genomic DNA template. MiXCR was run by TCRdb on the reads, yielding one entry per CDR3 protein. This sample carries 150,000 to 200,000 distinct CDR3 sequences, about 60% of them seen once, and the ten largest clones take about 39%. Sequencing was done on a sample of sorted CD4+, CD8+, or CD8+CD57+ T cells (not recorded which) from PBMCs. The receptor source for this set is a human donor with aplastic anemia.

This clonotype was observed many times. V usage is TRBV19 and J usage is TRBJ1-2, with TRBD1 matching over 10 bases. Germline-derived CDR1 and CDR2 are LNHDA and SQIVND (reference sequence). The CDR3 runs to 16 residues. With V trimmed by 2 bases and J by 4 bases, 7 bases remained unmatched. CDR3 nucleotides: TGTGCCAGTAGTATAATTCCGGACAGGGGGATCTATGGCTACACCTTC. This encodes CASSIIPDRGIYGYTF.

The CDR3 sequence is CASSIDLGQGGDEQFF. The CDR3 nucleotides read TGTGCCAGTAGTATAGACTTAGGACAGGGAGGCGATGAGCAGTTCTTC. The chain carries TRBV19 and TRBJ2-1; 8 bases fit TRBD1. The CDR3 contains 16 residues. Trimming took 0 bases from V and 8 from J; bases not matched to a gene: 9. The germline CDR1 and CDR2 sequences are LNHDA and SQIVND (reference sequence).

The rearrangement uses TRBV6-2 or TRBV6-3 and TRBJ2-3; the D is unclear. The CDR3 spans 12 residues. The ends were cut back, 0 bases at V and 8 bases at J, with 6 bases in the middle. Germline CDR1 reads MNHEY; CDR2 reads SVGEGT. As DNA, the CDR3 is TGTGCCAGCAGTTACTCAGTGGGTACGCAGTATTTT. It yields the protein CASSYSVGTQYF.

The rearrangement joins TRBV10-3 to TRBJ2-1; 8 bases agree with TRBD1. V shed 7 bases and J 16 bases; nucleotides not matched to a gene: 12. CDR1 ENHRY and CDR2 SYGVKD come from the germline V gene. The CDR3 covers 12 residues. The CDR3 sequence: CAINAGGAGEFF. The CDR3 nucleotides read TGTGCCATCAATGCAGGGGGCGCGGGCGAATTCTTC.

The V gene is TRBV20-1, the J gene TRBJ2-7, with D unclear. Germline-derived CDR1 and CDR2 are DFQATT and SNEGSKA (reference sequence). Deletions cut 3 bases from V and 3 bases from J, with 12 bases between. This CDR3 region has 13 residues. CDR3 sequence reads: CSASADLIYEQYF. Written as DNA, the CDR3 is TGCAGTGCTAGTGCGGACCTGATCTACGAGCAGTACTTC.

This chain joins TRBV5-1 and TRBJ1-3; the match to TRBD1 covers 9 bases. The ends lost 5 bases at V and 2 bases at J; junction bases unmatched: 11. CDR1 is SGHRS, CDR2 YFSETQ, per germline. This CDR3 has 17 residues. Here the CDR3 reads CASSLQTGTGPGNTIYF. In DNA, the CDR3 is TGCGCCAGCAGTCTGCAGACCGGGACAGGGCCTGGAAACACCATATATTTT.

This chain links TRBV27 with TRBJ1-2; 11 positions agree with TRBD1. This CDR3 is 19 amino acids long. Germline values: CDR1 MNHEY, CDR2 SMNVEV (reference sequence). V gave up 1 base and J gave up 0 bases; unmatched junction bases: 10. The CDR3 bases are TGTGCCAGCAGTTTATGGGGAGGACAGGGGGCGAGTCCTAACTATGGCTACACCTTC. Its protein product is CASSLWGGQGASPNYGYTF.

This clonotype was recorded only once. The DNA for the CDR3 is TGCGCCAGCAGTTTGACAGGGGGCCTTGAAGAGACCCAGTACTTC. It specifies CASSLTGGLEETQYF. The rearrangement joins TRBV5-1 to TRBJ2-5, with 10 bases fitting TRBD1. V was pared by 5 bases and J by 3 bases, with 7 bases of the junction left unmatched. The CDR3 covers 15 residues. The V gene's germline CDR1 is SGHRS and CDR2 YFSETQ.

J is TRBJ1-2 and V is TRBV9; 9 bases agree with TRBD1. V trimming: 4 bases; J trimming: 2 bases; junction bases outside the gene matches: 6. Germline CDR1 and CDR2: SGDLS and YYNGEE. CDR3 length equals 15 residues. CDR3 in DNA: TGTGCCAGCAGCTCGGGACAGGGAGGGAACTATGGCTACACCTTC. Its translation: CASSSGQGGNYGYTF.

The chain links TRBV15 to TRBJ1-6; possible D gene TRBD1, 5 bases. Trimming cost V 3 bases and J 4 bases, with 13 bases left between them. Per the germline V gene, CDR1 is LNHNV and CDR2 is YYDKDF (reference sequence). The CDR3 is made up of 16 amino acids. Written as DNA, the CDR3 is TGTGCCACCAGCAGCCCCCTGTGGGGGTATAATTCACCCCTCCACTTT. Translated, it gives CATSSPLWGYNSPLHF.

On this clonotype itself: A much larger clone differs by one base, so this may be a read error. The rearrangement joins TRBV6-5 to TRBJ2-3; 7 bases are a match to TRBD2. The CDR3 runs to 14 residues. With 11 bases clipped from V and 2 bases from J, the junction kept 10 bases outside the gene matches. Per germline, CDR1 MNHEY and CDR2 SVGAGI. The CDR3 DNA reads as TGTGCCGGACAAGCGGGGAGATACACAGATACGCAGTATTTT. Residues: CAGQAGRYTDTQYF.

For this clonotype: No DNA is shown, since the ends of the CDR3 on it are uncertain; the CDR3 is the one TCRdb lists. J is TRBJ2-5 and V is TRBV15. Germline CDR1 is LNHNV and CDR2 is YYDKDF (reference sequence). The CDR3 length is 15 residues, termini included. CDR3 sequence reads: CATSTLDSNQETQYF.

The chain recombines TRBV20-1 with TRBJ2-7, with D uncertain. This CDR3 is built from 13 residues. Per the germline V gene, CDR1 is DFQATT and CDR2 is SNEGSKA (reference sequence). With 3 bases removed from V and 3 bases from J, the gap between germline ends came to 12 bases. This chain's CDR3 is CSAREGHRYEQYF. CDR3 DNA sequence: TGCAGTGCTAGGGAAGGTCACCGCTACGAGCAGTACTTC.

The chain has TRBV29-1 and TRBJ2-1; D ambiguous. Trimming shortened V by 5 bases and J by 3 bases, and 11 bases separated the two germline ends. This CDR3 region has 13 residues. The germline V gene has CDR1 SQVTM and CDR2 ANQGSEA. The DNA for the CDR3 is TGCAGCGTTACCAGCGCCTTCTACAATGAGCAGTTCTTC. Translation gives CSVTSAFYNEQFF.

The CDR3 nucleotides are TGCGCCAGCAGCCAAGTCGAGCGGGGGAGTACCGGGGAGCTGTTTTTT. Its translation: CASSQVERGSTGELFF. The genes are TRBV4-1 and TRBJ2-2; 8 bases agree with TRBD2. V trimming: 1 base; J trimming: 5 bases; junction bases outside the gene matches: 6. Per the germline V gene, CDR1 is MGHRA and CDR2 is YSYEKL. The length of the CDR3 is 16 residues.

The V gene is TRBV7-8, the J gene TRBJ1-2, with unresolved D. The CDR3 is made up of 14 amino acids. The V end was cut by 1 base, the J end by 8 bases, with 14 bases between. Germline CDR1 and CDR2: SGHVS and FQNEAQ. The CDR3 region is CASSLVGRREGYTF. DNA for the CDR3: TGTGCCAGCAGCTTAGTTGGCCGTCGGGAAGGCTACACCTTC. Variable domain in full (rest from reference TRBV7-8 and TRBJ1-2): GAGVSQSPRYKVAKRGQDVALRCDPISGHVSLFWYQQALGQGPEFLTYFQNEAQLDKSGLPSDRFFAERPEGSVSTLKIQRTQQEDSAVYLCASSLVGRREGYTFGSGTRLTVV.